What follows are 22 T cell receptor beta chains derived from one specimen sequenced in a study of shared clonotypes between healthy human individuals. Data came from immunoSEQ multiplex PCR; TCRdb stores just in-frame clones and leaves some out. The data hold about 980,000 clones, with over 75% observed a single time. The sequencing sample was made of memory CD4+ T cells sorted from blood. Subset noted: CD45RA-negative fraction. The source of these receptors is a man aged 18 to 29 in good health.

This chain connects TRBV6-1 to TRBJ2-3; possibly TRBD1 or TRBD2 for D (5 bases each). V was cut by 10 bases and J by 6 bases, with 17 bases left in between. The CDR3 loop spans 13 amino acids. Germline CDR1 MNHNS, CDR2 SASEGT. The CDR3 DNA reads as TGTGCCACCCGAGTGGGCGAGGGGGATACGCAGTATTTT. It encodes CATRVGEGDTQYF.

The V gene is TRBV5-4, the J gene TRBJ2-2, with 8 positions matching TRBD1. Germline loops: CDR1 SGHNT, CDR2 YYREEE (reference sequence). Losses at the gene ends were 4 bases for V and 1 base for J; bases not matched to a gene: 3. The CDR3 sequence is 15 residues long. Here the CDR3 reads CASSDRGQNTGELFF. As DNA, the CDR3 is TGTGCCAGCAGCGACAGGGGCCAGAACACCGGGGAGCTGTTTTTT.

The CDR3 reads CAWGIKNTEAFF. The CDR3 nucleotides read TGTGCCTGGGGGATAAAGAACACTGAAGCTTTCTTT. The rearrangement uses TRBV30 and TRBJ1-1; no clear D. The germline gives CDR1 GTSNPN, CDR2 SVGIG (reference sequence). This CDR3 comprises 12 residues. Trimming shortened V by 5 bases and J by 1 base, and 8 bases separated the two germline ends.

This chain joins TRBV2 and TRBJ1-2; D is perhaps TRBD1 (5 bases). The CDR3 spans 14 residues. V was trimmed by 2 bases and J by 10 bases, leaving 17 bases between them. The germline V gene has CDR1 SNHLY and CDR2 FYNNEI. CDR3 nucleotide sequence: TGTGCCAGCAGTGAAACGAACAGGCAAGGCTCCTACACCTTC. It translates to CASSETNRQGSYTF.

CDR3 nucleotides: TGTGCCAGCAGCTTAGGCTTGCGGGGGACAGATACGCAGTATTTT. Translating gives CASSLGLRGTDTQYF. V is TRBV11-2 and J is TRBJ2-3; 7 bases map to TRBD2. The CDR3 runs 15 residues. V shed 1 base and J 3 bases; nucleotides not matched to a gene: 4. The germline V gene has CDR1 SGHAT and CDR2 FQNNGV.

This clone was detected a few times. The chain combines TRBV14 with TRBJ1-2; 8 nucleotides align to TRBD1. Germline trimming cut 4 bases from V and 4 bases from J; bases unmatched to any gene: 5. Per the germline V gene, CDR1 is SGHDN and CDR2 is FVKESK. The CDR3 contains 14 residues. CDR3 residues: CASSLTGESYGYTF. The CDR3 nucleotides are TGTGCCAGCAGCCTGACAGGGGAGAGCTATGGCTACACCTTC.

The chain carries TRBV28 and TRBJ1-1; maybe TRBD1 (6 bases). Looked up from germline, CDR1 is MDHEN and CDR2 is SYDVKM. Trimming removed 7 bases at V and 1 base at J, with 22 bases between. The length of the CDR3 is 17 residues. For the CDR3, the DNA is TGTGCCAGCAATGGGGAGGCCAGGGGCATTAAGAACACTGAAGCTTTCTTT. Its translation is CASNGEARGIKNTEAFF.

A single count supports this clone. The rearrangement links TRBV2 to TRBJ2-2; D might be TRBD1 or TRBD2, each matching 7 bases. CDR3 size: 16 residues. In germline, CDR1 is SNHLY, CDR2 FYNNEI. The V end was cut by 3 bases, the J end by 4 bases, with 15 bases between. DNA for the CDR3: TGTGCCAGCAGTGACGAACAGGGGAGGGGCACCGGGGAGCTGTTTTTT. Encoded protein: CASSDEQGRGTGELFF.

This clone was seen a handful of times. CDR3 in amino acids: CASSLAGGSGYEQYF. CDR3 in DNA: TGTGCCAGCAGCTTAGCGGGTGGGAGTGGCTACGAGCAGTACTTC. The chain employs TRBV7-2 and TRBJ2-7, with D possibly TRBD2 on 5 matching bases. The CDR3 covers 15 residues. Germline loops: CDR1 SGHTA, CDR2 FQGNSA. V dropped 0 bases and J dropped 3 bases, with 12 bases sitting between them.

Points on this clone: This same CDR3 is encoded by further DNA sequences in the sample. This chain joins TRBV7-2 and TRBJ2-1; D call uncertain. The CDR3 covers 13 residues. CDR1 SGHTA and CDR2 FQGNSA come from the germline V gene. The germline V and J ends were trimmed by 1 base and 4 bases, with 5 bases remaining between them. The chain's CDR3 is CASSLVQYNEQFF. The DNA for the CDR3 is TGTGCCAGCAGCTTAGTGCAATACAATGAGCAGTTCTTC.

The chain links TRBV18 to TRBJ1-2; the D is unclear. This CDR3 comprises 12 residues. Trimming took off 6 bases at V and 4 bases at J, with 9 bases between the two ends. Germline loops: CDR1 KGHSH, CDR2 LQKENI. The CDR3 DNA follows: TGTGCCAGCTCCCCTAAGGGCTATGGCTACACCTTC. Protein: CASSPKGYGYTF.

This rearrangement joins TRBV5-1 to TRBJ2-3; D is unresolved. Germline V gene sequence: CDR1 SGHRS, CDR2 YFSETQ. CDR3 length: 13 residues. V was clipped by 2 bases and J by 5 bases, with 9 bases between them. Here the CDR3 DNA reads TGCGCCAGCAGCTTAAGGATCTTAGATACGCAGTATTTT. It specifies CASSLRILDTQYF.

This clone showed up just once. The chain links TRBV9 to TRBJ2-7; D gene unclear. The CDR3 sequence is 14 residues long. V was cut by 3 bases and J by 2 bases, with 12 bases left in between. Germline V gene sequence: CDR1 SGDLS, CDR2 YYNGEE. In nucleotides, the CDR3 is TGTGCCAGCAGCGGGAAGACGGGCACCTACGAGCAGTACTTC. Protein: CASSGKTGTYEQYF.

CDR3 sequence (DNA): TGTGCCAGCTCAGGGGAGGACAGGGGCTCACCCCTCCACTTT. The encoded protein is CASSGEDRGSPLHF. The J gene is TRBJ1-6, the V gene TRBV18, with TRBD1 matching 9 bases. Looked up from germline, CDR1 is KGHSH and CDR2 is LQKENI. Trimming removed 5 bases from V and 10 bases from J; junction bases left unmatched: 6. The CDR3 totals 14 residues.

V and J are TRBV10-1 and TRBJ2-5; D gene ambiguous. Germline V gene lookup returns CDR1 WNHNN and CDR2 SYGVQD (reference sequence). Trimming took off 0 bases at V and 3 bases at J, with 8 bases between the two ends. The CDR3 extends over 14 amino acids. The CDR3 nucleotides read TGCGCCAGCAGTGAGTCGACAAGTAAAGAGACCCAGTACTTC. Translated: CASSESTSKETQYF.

The chain has TRBV6-5 and TRBJ1-1; D call uncertain. The CDR3 is made up of 13 amino acids. Per germline, CDR1 MNHEY and CDR2 SVGAGI. The V gene lost 6 bases and the J gene lost 5 bases, with 13 bases spanning the gap. As DNA, the CDR3 is TGTGCCAGCAGGACGGGGAGGAGGACTGAAGCTTTCTTT. Translated, it gives CASRTGRRTEAFF.

The sample holds one count of this clone. J is TRBJ2-1 and V is TRBV12-5; TRBD1 matches 12 bases. The length of the CDR3 is 13 residues. With 5 bases clipped from V and 12 bases from J, the junction kept 5 bases outside the gene matches. The germline CDR1 and CDR2 sequences are LGHNT and FRNRAP. The CDR3 DNA follows: TGTGCTAGTGGTAGGGACAGGGGGCAATTGCAGTTCTTC. This gives the protein CASGRDRGQLQFF.

The chain combines TRBV10-3 with TRBJ1-3, with 7 bases aligning to TRBD1. This CDR3 is built from 14 residues. Losses at the gene ends were 7 bases for V and 7 bases for J; bases not matched to a gene: 10. Germline-derived CDR1 and CDR2 are ENHRY and SYGVKD. The CDR3 sequence is CAIKTGASENTIYF. The CDR3, as DNA: TGTGCCATCAAAACAGGGGCGTCCGAGAACACCATATATTTT.

The rearrangement uses TRBV6-6 and TRBJ2-5, with D hard to call. Trimming took 0 bases from V and 5 from J, leaving 13 bases between them. From germline, CDR1 is MNHNY and CDR2 SVGAGI (reference sequence). The length of the CDR3 is 15 residues. The CDR3 here is CASSYSSFSGETQYF. The CDR3, as DNA: TGTGCCAGCAGTTACTCGAGTTTCTCCGGGGAGACCCAGTACTTC.

The chain employs TRBV7-8 and TRBJ1-5; D remains unclear. Germline lookup yields CDR1 SGHVS and CDR2 FQNEAQ. Trimming stripped 6 bases from V and 0 bases from J, with 12 bases between. The CDR3 contains 15 residues. The CDR3: CASRSTEYSNQPQHF. Here the CDR3 DNA reads TGTGCCAGCAGATCGACGGAATATAGCAATCAGCCCCAGCATTTT.

Regarding this clone: Germline is not matched at one junction end, which may reflect a read error. The rearrangement links TRBV7-7 to TRBJ2-1; TRBD1 matches at 12 bases. This CDR3 is built from 15 residues. Germline V gives CDR1 SSHAT, CDR2 FNYEAQ (reference sequence). The CDR3 sequence: CASSPGTGGSNEQFF. CDR3 bases: TGTGCTAGCAGCCCAGGGACAGGGGGCTCCAATGAGCAGTTCTTC.

In regard to this clone: This sample also contains other DNA sequences that code for the same CDR3. V and J are TRBV5-1 and TRBJ1-2; a weak D match, TRBD1 (5 bases). The germline V gene encodes CDR1 SGHRS and CDR2 YFSETQ. V shed 0 bases and J shed 4 bases, with 13 bases lying between them. This CDR3 has 15 amino acids. CDR3 bases: TGCGCCAGCAGCTTGGGGCAGGGTTCAAGCTATGGCTACACCTTC. This encodes CASSLGQGSSYGYTF.